This entry features one T cell receptor (beta chain) sequence. The data are from a study of control samples from healthy donors and cancer patients. This table comes from immunoSEQ multiplex PCR, and its TCRdb copy is limited to in-frame clones, with some not included. This sample has some 130,000 clones, with approximately 92% found just once. The CDR3 extends over 17 amino acids. In germline, CDR1 is SGHAT, CDR2 FQNNGV. After removal of 1 base from V and 3 bases from J, the junction contained 9 bases not matched to a gene. This clonotype was obtained from a woman aged 50 to 65 in good health. The sequenced sample was blood. The V call is TRBV11-2, the J call TRBJ1-1, with TRBD1 matching over 9 bases. The CDR3 loop reads CASSLGTGVLGDTEAFF. CDR3 nucleotide sequence: TGTGCCAGCAGCTTAGGGACAGGGGTGTTAGGGGACACTGAAGCTTTCTTT.